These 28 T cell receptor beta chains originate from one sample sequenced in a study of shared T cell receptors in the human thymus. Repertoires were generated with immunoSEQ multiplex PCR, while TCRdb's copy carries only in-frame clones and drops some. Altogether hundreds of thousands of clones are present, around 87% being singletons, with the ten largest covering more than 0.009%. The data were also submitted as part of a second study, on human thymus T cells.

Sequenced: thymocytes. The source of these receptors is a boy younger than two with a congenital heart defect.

The CDR3 loop is CASRSAGELFF. CDR3 in DNA: TGTGCCAGCCGGAGCGCCGGGGAGCTGTTTTTT. This sequence joins TRBV6-5 and TRBJ2-2; unclear D gene. The CDR3 totals 11 residues. Germline V CDR1 and CDR2: MNHEY, SVGAGI. Trimming shortened V by 8 bases and J by 6 bases, and 7 bases separated the two germline ends.

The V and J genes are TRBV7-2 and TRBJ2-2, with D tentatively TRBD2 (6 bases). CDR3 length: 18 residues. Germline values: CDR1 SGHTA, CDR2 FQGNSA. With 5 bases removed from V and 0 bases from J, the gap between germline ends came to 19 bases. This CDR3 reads CASSADPGTFANTGELFF. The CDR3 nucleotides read TGTGCCAGCAGCGCAGACCCCGGGACTTTCGCGAACACCGGGGAGCTGTTTTTT.

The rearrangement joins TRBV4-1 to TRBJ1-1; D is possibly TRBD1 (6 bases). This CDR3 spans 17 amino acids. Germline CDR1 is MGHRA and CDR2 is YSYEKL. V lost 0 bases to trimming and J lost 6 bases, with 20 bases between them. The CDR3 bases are TGCGCCAGCAGCCAAGATTTTCAGCGACAGGCAACAGCTGAAGCTTTCTTT. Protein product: CASSQDFQRQATAEAFF.

CDR3 DNA: TGTGCCAGCAGCTTTGGGCCAGGCCGTAAGAATTCACCCCTCCACTTT. Translating it yields CASSFGPGRKNSPLHF. The rearrangement links TRBV7-2 to TRBJ1-6; D gene uncertain. CDR3 length: 16 amino acids. V was shortened by 3 bases and J by 7 bases, with 16 bases between the two germline ends. Per the germline V gene, CDR1 is SGHTA and CDR2 is FQGNSA.

In DNA, the CDR3 is TGTGCCAGCACCCTGACTAGCGGGGGGACAGATACGCAGTATTTT. This translates into CASTLTSGGTDTQYF. This rearrangement joins TRBV6-5 to TRBJ2-3; 13 bases line up with TRBD2. This CDR3 is built from 15 residues. V shed 7 bases and J 3 bases; nucleotides not matched to a gene: 4. The V gene's germline CDR1 is MNHEY and CDR2 SVGAGI.

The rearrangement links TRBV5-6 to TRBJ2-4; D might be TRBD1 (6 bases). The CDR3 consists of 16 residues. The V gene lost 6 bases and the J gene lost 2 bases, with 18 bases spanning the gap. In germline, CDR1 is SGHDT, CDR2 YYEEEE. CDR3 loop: CASKRGTRETKNIQYF. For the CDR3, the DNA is TGTGCCAGCAAAAGGGGGACGAGGGAAACCAAAAACATTCAGTACTTC.

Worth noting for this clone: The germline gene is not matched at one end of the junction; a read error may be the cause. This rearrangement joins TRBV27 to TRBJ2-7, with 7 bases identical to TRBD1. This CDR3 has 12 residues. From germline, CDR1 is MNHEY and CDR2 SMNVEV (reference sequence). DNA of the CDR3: TGTGCCAGCAGTTTCCCTAGGGGGCCCCCGGTGTTC. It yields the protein CASSFPRGPPVF.

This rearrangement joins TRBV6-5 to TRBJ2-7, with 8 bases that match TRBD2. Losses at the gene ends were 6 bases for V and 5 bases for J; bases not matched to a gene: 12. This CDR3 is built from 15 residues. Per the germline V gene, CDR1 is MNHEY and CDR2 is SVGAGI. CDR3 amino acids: CASRQPGTRNNEQYF. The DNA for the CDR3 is TGTGCCAGCAGGCAACCCGGGACTAGGAACAACGAGCAGTACTTC.

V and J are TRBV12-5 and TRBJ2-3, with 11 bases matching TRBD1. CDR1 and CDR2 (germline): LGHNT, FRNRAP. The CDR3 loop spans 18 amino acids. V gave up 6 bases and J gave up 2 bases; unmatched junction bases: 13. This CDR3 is CASGPPRPGQGVTDTQYF. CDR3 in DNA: TGTGCTAGTGGACCACCACGCCCGGGACAGGGGGTCACAGATACGCAGTATTTT.

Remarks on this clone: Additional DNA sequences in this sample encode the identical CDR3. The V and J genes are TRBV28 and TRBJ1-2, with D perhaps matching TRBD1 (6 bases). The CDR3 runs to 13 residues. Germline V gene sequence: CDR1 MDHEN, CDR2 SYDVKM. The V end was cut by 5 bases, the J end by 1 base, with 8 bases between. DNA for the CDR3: TGTGCCAGCAGTCCGGACAGTAACTATGGCTACACCTTC. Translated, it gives CASSPDSNYGYTF.

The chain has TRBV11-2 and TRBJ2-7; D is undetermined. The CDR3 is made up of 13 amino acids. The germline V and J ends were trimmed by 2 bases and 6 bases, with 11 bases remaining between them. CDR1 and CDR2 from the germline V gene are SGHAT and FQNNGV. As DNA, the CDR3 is TGTGCCAGCAGCTTATCCTCTAGAGGCGAGCAGTACTTC. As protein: CASSLSSRGEQYF.

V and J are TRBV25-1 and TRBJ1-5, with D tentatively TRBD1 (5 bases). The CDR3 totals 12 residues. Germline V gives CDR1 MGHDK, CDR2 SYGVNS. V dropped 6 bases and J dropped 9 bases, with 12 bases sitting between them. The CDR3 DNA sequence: TGTGCCAGCAGCACCCAGGGTTTGCCCCAGCATTTT. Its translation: CASSTQGLPQHF. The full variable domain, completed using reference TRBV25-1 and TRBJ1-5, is EADIYQTPRYLVIGTGKKITLECSQTMGHDKMYWYQQDPGMELHLIHYSYGVNSTEKGDLSSESTVSRIRTEHFPLTLESARPSHTSQYLCASSTQGLPQHFGDGTRLSIL.

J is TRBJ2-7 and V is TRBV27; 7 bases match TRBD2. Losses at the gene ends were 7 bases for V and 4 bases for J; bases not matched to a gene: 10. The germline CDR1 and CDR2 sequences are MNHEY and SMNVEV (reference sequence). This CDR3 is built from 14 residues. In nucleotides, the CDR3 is TGTGCCAGCATGGGGCGGGAGTCTCCGTACGAGCAGTACTTC. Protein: CASMGRESPYEQYF.

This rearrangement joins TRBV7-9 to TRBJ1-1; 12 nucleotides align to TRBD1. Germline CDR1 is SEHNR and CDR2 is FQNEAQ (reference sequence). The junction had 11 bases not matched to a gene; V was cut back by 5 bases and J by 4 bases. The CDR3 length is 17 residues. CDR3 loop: CASSAGQGANEGTEAFF. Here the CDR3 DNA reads TGTGCCAGCAGCGCGGGACAGGGGGCGAATGAGGGCACTGAAGCTTTCTTT.

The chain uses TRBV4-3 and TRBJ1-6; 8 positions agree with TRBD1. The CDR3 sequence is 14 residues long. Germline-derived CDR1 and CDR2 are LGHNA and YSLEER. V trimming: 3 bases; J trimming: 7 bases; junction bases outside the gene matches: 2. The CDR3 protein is CASSQDRVNSPLHF. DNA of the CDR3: TGCGCCAGCAGCCAGGACAGGGTAAATTCACCCCTCCACTTT.

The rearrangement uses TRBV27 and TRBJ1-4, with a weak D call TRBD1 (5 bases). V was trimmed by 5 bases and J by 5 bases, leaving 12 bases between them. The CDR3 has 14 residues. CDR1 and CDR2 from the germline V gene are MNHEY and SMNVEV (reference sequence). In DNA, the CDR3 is TGTGCCAGCAGTCCTCGGGGGGAAAATGAAAAACTGTTTTTT. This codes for CASSPRGENEKLFF.

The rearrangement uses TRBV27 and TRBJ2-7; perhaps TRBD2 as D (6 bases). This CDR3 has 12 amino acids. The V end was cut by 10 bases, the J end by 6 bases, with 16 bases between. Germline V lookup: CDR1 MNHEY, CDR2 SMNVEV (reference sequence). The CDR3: CAIGGEEGEQYF. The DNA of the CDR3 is TGTGCCATTGGAGGGGAGGAGGGCGAGCAGTACTTC.

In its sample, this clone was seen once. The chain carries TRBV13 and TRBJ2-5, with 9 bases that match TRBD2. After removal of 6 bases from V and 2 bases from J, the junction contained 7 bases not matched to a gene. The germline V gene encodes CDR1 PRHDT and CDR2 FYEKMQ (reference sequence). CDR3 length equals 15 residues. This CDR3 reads CASRLAGIKQETQYF. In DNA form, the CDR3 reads TGTGCCAGCAGACTAGCGGGTATAAAACAAGAGACCCAGTACTTC.

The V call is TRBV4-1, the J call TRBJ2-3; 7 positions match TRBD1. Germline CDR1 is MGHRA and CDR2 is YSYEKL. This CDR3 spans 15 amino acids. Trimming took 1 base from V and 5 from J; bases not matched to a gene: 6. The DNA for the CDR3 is TGCGCCAGCAGCCAAGGGGACAGCGAGAGAGATACGCAGTATTTT. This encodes CASSQGDSERDTQYF.

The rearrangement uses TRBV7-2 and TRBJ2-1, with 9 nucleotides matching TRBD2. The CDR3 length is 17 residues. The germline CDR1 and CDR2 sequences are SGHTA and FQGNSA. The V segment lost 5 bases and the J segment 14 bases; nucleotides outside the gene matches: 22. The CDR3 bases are TGTGCCAGCAGCCCCCCCGGAAAGGGCGGGAGGGCCGAGGGGGAGTTCTTC. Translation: CASSPPGKGGRAEGEFF.

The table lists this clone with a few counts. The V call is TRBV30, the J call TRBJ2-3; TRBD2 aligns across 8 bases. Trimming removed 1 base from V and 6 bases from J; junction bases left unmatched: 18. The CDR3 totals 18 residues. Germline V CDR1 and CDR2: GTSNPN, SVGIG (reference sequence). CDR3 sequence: CAWSAPLAGRARGDTQYF. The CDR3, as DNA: TGTGCCTGGAGTGCCCCATTAGCGGGGAGGGCCCGAGGGGATACGCAGTATTTT. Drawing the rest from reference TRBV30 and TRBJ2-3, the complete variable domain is SQTIHQWPATLVQPVGSPLSLECTVEGTSNPNLYWYRQAAGRGLQLLFYSVGIGQISSEVPQNLSASRPQDRQFILSSKKLLLSDSGFYLCAWSAPLAGRARGDTQYFGPGTRLTVL.

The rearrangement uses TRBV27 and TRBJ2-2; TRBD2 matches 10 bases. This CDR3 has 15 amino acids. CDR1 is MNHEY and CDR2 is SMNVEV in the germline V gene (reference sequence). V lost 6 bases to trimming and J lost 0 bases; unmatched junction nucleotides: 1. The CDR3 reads CASRGTSANTGELFF. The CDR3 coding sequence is TGTGCCAGCAGGGGGACTAGCGCGAACACCGGGGAGCTGTTTTTT.

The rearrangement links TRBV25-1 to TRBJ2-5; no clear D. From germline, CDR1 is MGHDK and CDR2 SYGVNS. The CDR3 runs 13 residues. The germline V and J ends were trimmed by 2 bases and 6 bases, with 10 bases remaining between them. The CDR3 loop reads CASSELNSKTQYF. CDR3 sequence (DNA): TGTGCCAGCAGTGAACTAAATAGCAAGACCCAGTACTTC.

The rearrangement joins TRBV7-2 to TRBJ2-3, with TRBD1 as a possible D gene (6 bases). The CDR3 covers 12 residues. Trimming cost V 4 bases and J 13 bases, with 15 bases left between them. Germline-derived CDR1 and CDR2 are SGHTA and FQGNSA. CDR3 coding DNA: TGTGCCAGCAGCTCCACAGGGTTTCAGGAGTATTTT. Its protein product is CASSSTGFQEYF.

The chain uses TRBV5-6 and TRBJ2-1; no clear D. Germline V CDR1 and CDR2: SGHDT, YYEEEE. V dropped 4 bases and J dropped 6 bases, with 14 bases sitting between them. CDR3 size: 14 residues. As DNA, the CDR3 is TGTGCCAGCAGCCCCGACTCCTTCCTCAATGAGCAGTTCTTC. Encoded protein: CASSPDSFLNEQFF.

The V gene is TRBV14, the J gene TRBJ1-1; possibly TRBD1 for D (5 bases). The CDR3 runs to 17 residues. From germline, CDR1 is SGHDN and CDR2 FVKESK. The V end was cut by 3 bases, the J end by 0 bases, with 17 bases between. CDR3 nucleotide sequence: TGTGCCAGCAGCCAGAAAGGACAACCACCTATGAACACTGAAGCTTTCTTT. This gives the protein CASSQKGQPPMNTEAFF.

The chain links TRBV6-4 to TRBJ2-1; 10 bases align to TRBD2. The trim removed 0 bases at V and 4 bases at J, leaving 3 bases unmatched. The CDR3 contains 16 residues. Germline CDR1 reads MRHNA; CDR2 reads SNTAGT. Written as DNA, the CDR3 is TGTGCCAGCAGTGACTCAACTAGCGGGGAGTACAATGAGCAGTTCTTC. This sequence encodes CASSDSTSGEYNEQFF.

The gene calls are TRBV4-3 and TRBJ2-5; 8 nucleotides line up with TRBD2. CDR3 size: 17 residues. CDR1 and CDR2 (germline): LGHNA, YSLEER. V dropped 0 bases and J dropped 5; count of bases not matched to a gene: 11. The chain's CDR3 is CASSQDVGAGAVETQYF. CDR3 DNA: TGCGCCAGCAGCCAAGATGTGGGAGCGGGAGCGGTCGAGACCCAGTACTTC.